This passage covers 9 T cell receptor beta chains from one sample sequenced in a study of control samples from healthy donors and cancer patients. TCRdb's table, derived via immunoSEQ multiplex PCR, lists solely in-frame clones and lacks some. Of 100,000 to 150,000 clones listed, less than 95% are singletons. Sample: blood. The origin of the receptors is a man aged 18 to 29 in good health.

This rearrangement joins TRBV5-1 to TRBJ1-5; 10 bases align to TRBD1. Germline V gene data show CDR1 as SGHRS and CDR2 as YFSETQ. This CDR3 has 15 amino acids. With 2 bases clipped from V and 5 bases from J, the junction kept 4 bases outside the gene matches. The chain's CDR3 is CASSFLGTGDQPQHF. CDR3 coding DNA: TGCGCCAGCAGCTTCCTTGGGACAGGGGATCAGCCCCAGCATTTT. The whole variable domain, remainder taken from reference TRBV5-1 and TRBJ1-5, is KAGVTQTPRYLIKTRGQQVTLSCSPISGHRSVSWYQQTPGQGLQFLFEYFSETQRNKGNFPGRFSGRQFSNSRSEMNVSTLELGDSALYLCASSFLGTGDQPQHFGDGTRLSIL.

The rearrangement joins TRBV6-4 to TRBJ2-3, with no clear D. Germline V lookup: CDR1 MRHNA, CDR2 SNTAGT. V lost 10 bases to trimming and J lost 4 bases, with 0 bases between them. The CDR3 is 8 residues long. The CDR3 DNA reads as TGTGCCACAGATACGCAGTATTTT. As protein: CATDTQYF.

The chain uses TRBV27 and TRBJ2-1; the match to TRBD2 covers 7 bases. Per the germline V gene, CDR1 is MNHEY and CDR2 is SMNVEV (reference sequence). CDR3 size: 15 residues. J gave up 2 bases and V 2 bases, and 3 bases lay outside the gene matches. The CDR3 nucleotides read TGTGCCAGCAGTTTAAAGCGGGGCACCTACAATGAGCAGTTCTTC. Protein: CASSLKRGTYNEQFF.

The CDR3 here is CASGLVGTGVDIQYF. The CDR3 coding sequence is TGTGCTAGTGGTTTGGTAGGGACAGGGGTTGACATTCAGTACTTC. This rearrangement joins TRBV12-5 to TRBJ2-4; 10 nucleotides line up with TRBD1. The CDR3 has 15 residues. CDR1 is LGHNT, CDR2 FRNRAP, per germline. Trimming cost V 0 bases and J 8 bases; bases outside gene matches: 4.

The chain couples TRBV5-1 to TRBJ2-1, with D possibly being TRBD2 (5 bases). CDR3 length: 12 amino acids. Trimming shortened V by 0 bases and J by 8 bases, and 6 bases separated the two germline ends. Germline-derived CDR1 and CDR2 are SGHRS and YFSETQ. The CDR3 DNA sequence: TGCGCCAGCAGCTTGGCGGGGTATGAGCAGTTCTTC. Translating gives CASSLAGYEQFF.

In its sample, this clone was seen once. The V call is TRBV4-1, the J call TRBJ1-1, with TRBD1 matching over 8 bases. With V trimmed by 5 bases and J by 4 bases, 6 bases remained unmatched. The length of the CDR3 is 14 residues. Germline values: CDR1 MGHRA, CDR2 YSYEKL. CDR3 protein: CASSLQGVGTEAFF. CDR3 DNA: TGCGCCAGCAGCTTACAGGGGGTTGGCACTGAAGCTTTCTTT.

The genes are TRBV5-1 and TRBJ1-3; no clear D. CDR1 is SGHRS, CDR2 YFSETQ, per germline. V was clipped by 0 bases and J by 0 bases, with 7 bases between them. The CDR3 totals 15 residues. The CDR3 nucleotides read TGCGCCAGCAGCTTGGTAGGAGACTCTGGAAACACCATATATTTT. Residues: CASSLVGDSGNTIYF. Using reference TRBV5-1 and TRBJ1-3 for the parts outside the CDR3, the full variable domain is KAGVTQTPRYLIKTRGQQVTLSCSPISGHRSVSWYQQTPGQGLQFLFEYFSETQRNKGNFPGRFSGRQFSNSRSEMNVSTLELGDSALYLCASSLVGDSGNTIYFGEGSWLTVV.

This clone was counted between two and nine times. The genes are TRBV29-1 and TRBJ1-2; D may be TRBD1 (5 bases). The length of the CDR3 is 12 residues. V was shortened by 3 bases and J by 3 bases, with 8 bases between the two germline ends. CDR1 SQVTM and CDR2 ANQGSEA come from the germline V gene. CDR3 in DNA: TGCAGCGTTGAGCAGGGCTACTATGGCTACACCTTC. This gives the protein CSVEQGYYGYTF.

The V and J genes are TRBV19 and TRBJ1-4; TRBD1 aligns across 7 bases. The CDR3 covers 17 residues. Germline loops: CDR1 LNHDA, CDR2 SQIVND (reference sequence). J gave up 8 bases and V 6 bases, and 18 bases lay outside the gene matches. CDR3 amino acids: CASRTSPTGTDGEKLFF. The CDR3 region has the DNA TGTGCCAGTAGGACCTCACCCACCGGGACAGACGGAGAAAAACTGTTTTTT.